The sequence of this T cell receptor beta chain was determined in a study of T cells after yellow fever vaccination (dated by TCRdb to the late 2010s). Regarding the study in general: The SMART-Seq v4 Ultra Low Input RNA kit was used to prepare libraries from fractions with low cell numbers. To follow T-cell clones before and after primary and booster YFV17D yellow fever vaccination, bulk TCR alpha and beta repertoires were sequenced over time. Bulk PBMC replicates and cell subsets were isolated from blood drawn at multiple timepoints before and after both primary and secondary immunization. Two healthy male donors made up the cohort, one aged 18 to 30 years and the other aged 30 to 40 years.

The treatment or condition label on this specimen signifies: live attenuated yellow fever vaccine strain. At each blood-draw timepoint, two biological replicates of bulk PBMCs were collected. A standard Ficoll-Paque protocol was used to isolate PBMCs from peripheral blood. RNA was extracted with TriZol from bulk PBMCs, CD4 and CD8 fractions, and dextramer-positive and dextramer-negative fractions. Study-level results and caveats: Compared with the primary T-cell response, the secondary T-cell response was faster but weaker, reaching its peak on day 5 rather than on day 15. A small fraction of clonotypes appeared in both the CD4 and CD8 compartments, likely as a result of convergent recombination. Because the study included only a couple of donors, the extent to which the findings can be generalized is limited. Because abundant contaminating clonotypes from the bulk population could be contained in FACS-sorted repertoires, computational filtering was required. After the booster, most of the clones that had expanded following primary vaccination were detected again (roughly 96% of CD4 and around nine tenths of CD8), which suggests that memory was broadly maintained.

CDR1 and CDR2, looked up from the germline V gene, are SGHTA and FQGNSA. The CDR3 measures 15 amino acids from cysteine to phenylalanine. CDR3 DNA is the only sequence kept; it has 45 bases, read in frame from the first base. V lost 5 bases and J lost 6 bases; the stretch between them is 20 bases long. TCR cDNA was synthesized by 5'RACE template switching, which introduced a universal primer site and unique molecular identifiers. Priming for cDNA synthesis came from both the TCR alpha and TCR beta constant segments. Library amplification involved two PCR steps, and the second step added sample barcodes and sequencing adapters. Sequencing of libraries was performed on Illumina HiSeq 2500 (2x100 bp) or NovaSeq (2x150 bp). The original pipeline was this. Reads were demultiplexed and collapsed into UMI consensus sequences with MIGEC, and V(D)J alignment was performed with MiXCR. Vaccine-responding clonotypes were defined with edgeR using replicate PBMC samples, requiring FDR below 0.01 and a log2 fold change above 5 up to day 15. Bulk clonotypes were assigned CD4 or CD8 identity according to which sequenced CD4 or CD8 repertoire held them at higher abundance. The public reads were reprocessed in TCRdb via fastp at Q25 and MiXCR, keeping in-frame beta chains. CDR3 protein duplicates are merged, each entry listing the most common genes and DNA. In this record, the V and J calls reflect TCRdb's handling and not the investigators' own analysis. This sample has almost 600,000 distinct CDR3 sequences in its table, and 13% of those were observed once. Jointly, the top ten make up about 14% of the sample.

This clonotype was observed a handful of times. Its recognized antigen is unknown. Per-nucleotide qualities are absent, and no much larger clonotype sits a single base away. Recombination joined TRBV7-2 with TRBJ2-7, with a weak D call of TRBD2 (6 bases match). The receptor's source is a man aged 25 to 45 who received the YFV17D yellow fever vaccine. The sample consisted of PBMCs, taken on the day of the yellow fever booster vaccination. At the DNA level, the sequence is TGTGCCAGCAGCCCCAGCGGGTTTACCCCTACCGAGCAGTACTTC. Its protein product is CASSPSGFTPTEQYF.